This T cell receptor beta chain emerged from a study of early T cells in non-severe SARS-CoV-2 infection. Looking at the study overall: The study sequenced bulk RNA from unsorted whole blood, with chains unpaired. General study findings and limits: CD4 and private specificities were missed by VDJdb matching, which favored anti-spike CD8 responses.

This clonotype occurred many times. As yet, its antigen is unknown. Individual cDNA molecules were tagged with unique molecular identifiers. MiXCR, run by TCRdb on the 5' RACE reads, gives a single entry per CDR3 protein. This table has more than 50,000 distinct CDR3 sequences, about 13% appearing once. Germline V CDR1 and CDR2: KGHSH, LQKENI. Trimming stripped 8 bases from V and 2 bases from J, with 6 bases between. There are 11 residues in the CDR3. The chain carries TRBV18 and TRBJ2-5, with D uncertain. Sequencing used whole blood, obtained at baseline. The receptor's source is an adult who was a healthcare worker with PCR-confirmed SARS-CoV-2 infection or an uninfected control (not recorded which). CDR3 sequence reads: CASSPQETQYF. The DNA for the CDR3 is TGTGCCAGCAGCCCACAAGAGACCCAGTACTTC.